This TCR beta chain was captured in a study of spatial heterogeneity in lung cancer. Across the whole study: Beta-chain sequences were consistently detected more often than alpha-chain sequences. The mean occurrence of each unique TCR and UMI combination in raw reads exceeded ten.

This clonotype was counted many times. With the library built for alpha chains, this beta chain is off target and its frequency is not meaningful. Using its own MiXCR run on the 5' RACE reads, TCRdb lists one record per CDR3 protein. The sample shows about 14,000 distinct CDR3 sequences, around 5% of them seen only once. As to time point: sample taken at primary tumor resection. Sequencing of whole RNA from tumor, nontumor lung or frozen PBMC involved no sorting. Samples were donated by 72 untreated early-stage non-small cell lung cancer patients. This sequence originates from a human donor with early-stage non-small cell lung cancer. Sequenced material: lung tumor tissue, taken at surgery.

CDR3 sequence reads: CASGSGGASETQYF. The CDR3 DNA sequence: TGTGCCAGCGGTAGCGGGGGGGCCTCAGAGACCCAGTACTTC. The chain is built from TRBV7-3 and TRBJ2-5, with TRBD2 matching over 11 bases. The V segment lost 8 bases and the J segment 4 bases; nucleotides outside the gene matches: 6. The CDR3 spans 14 residues. Germline CDR1 and CDR2: SGHTA and FQGTGA.